This entry lists 32 T cell receptor beta chains sequenced from one sample in a study of T-cell memory formation after mild COVID-19. Each CDR3 protein gets one entry after TCRdb re-called the 5' RACE reads with MiXCR. The repertoire consists of around 150,000 distinct CDR3 sequences, with roughly 28% occurring once and the leading ten covering around 13%. Sequenced: PBMCs or a T cell subset sorted from them (not recorded which). The receptors were gathered from an adult woman who had mild COVID-19 (a few samples of this study predate the infection). Cell type and time point are not known.

This clonotype appeared a few times. J is TRBJ2-2 and V is TRBV29-1; D may be TRBD2 (6 bases). The CDR3 is 14 residues long. CDR1 and CDR2 (germline): SQVTM, ANQGSEA. CDR3 nucleotides: TGCACCCCGTACCTGGCGGGAAATACCGGGGAGCTGTTTTTT. Encoded protein: CTPYLAGNTGELFF.

This clonotype was detected a few times. The chain uses TRBV7-6 and TRBJ1-1; D may be TRBD1 (6 bases). This CDR3 has 13 amino acids. Germline CDR1 is SGHVS and CDR2 is FNYEAQ. Trimming shortened V by 5 bases and J by 6 bases, and 13 bases separated the two germline ends. The CDR3 is CASSARTAAEAFF. CDR3 in DNA: TGTGCCAGCAGCGCCCGGACAGCCGCTGAAGCTTTCTTT.

This clonotype was detected ten times or more. V usage is TRBV19 and J usage is TRBJ2-4; 9 bases are shared with TRBD1. CDR1 is LNHDA and CDR2 is SQIVND in the germline V gene (reference sequence). Trimming removed 5 bases from V and 4 bases from J; junction bases left unmatched: 0. The CDR3 length is 13 residues. CDR3 amino acids: CASSDRGKNIQYF. CDR3 DNA sequence: TGTGCCAGTAGTGACAGGGGGAAAAACATTCAGTACTTC. The full variable domain, in which reference TRBV19 and TRBJ2-4 provide the parts outside the CDR3, is DGGITQSPKYLFRKEGQNVTLSCEQNLNHDAMYWYRQDPGQGLRLIYYSQIVNDFQKGDIAEGYSVSREKKESFPLTVTSAQKNPTAFYLCASSDRGKNIQYFGAGTRLSVL.

The chain combines TRBV4-1 with TRBJ2-2; D not resolved. Trimming stripped 1 base from V and 8 bases from J, with 8 bases between. The V gene's germline CDR1 is MGHRA and CDR2 YSYEKL. CDR3 length: 13 amino acids. CDR3 bases: TGCGCCAGCAGCCAAGTAGGATGGGGGGAGCTGTTTTTT. Its protein is CASSQVGWGELFF.

This clonotype was seen more than once but under ten times. V gene TRBV12-3 or TRBV12-4 combines with J gene TRBJ1-1; D is possibly TRBD1 (6 bases). V lost 8 bases to trimming and J lost 1 base, with 17 bases between them. The CDR3 runs to 15 residues. The CDR3 region has the DNA TGTGCCAGCGCCAATTTCAGGGGAGCGAACACTGAAGCTTTCTTT. This codes for CASANFRGANTEAFF.

The sample holds a few counts of this clonotype. The chain combines TRBV29-1 with TRBJ2-1, with 8 positions matching TRBD1. The germline CDR1 and CDR2 sequences are SQVTM and ANQGSEA. This CDR3 region has 16 residues. After removal of 4 bases from V and 0 bases from J, the junction contained 8 bases not matched to a gene. CDR3 protein: CSVASGTGASYNEQFF. CDR3 nucleotide sequence: TGCAGCGTTGCATCCGGGACAGGTGCCTCCTACAATGAGCAGTTCTTC.

The V gene is TRBV11-2, the J gene TRBJ1-1; D is possibly TRBD1 (6 bases). The CDR3 loop spans 15 amino acids. Germline V gives CDR1 SGHAT, CDR2 FQNNGV. Trimming cost V 5 bases and J 1 base, with 14 bases left between them. The CDR3 DNA follows: TGTGCCAGCAGCGGTTACGGACAGCAGAACACTGAAGCTTTCTTT. Translating gives CASSGYGQQNTEAFF.

This clonotype was seen a few times. The gene calls are TRBV24-1 and TRBJ2-1, with 10 bases that match TRBD1. V was pared by 4 bases and J by 5 bases, with 4 bases of the junction left unmatched. The CDR3 runs to 15 residues. Germline V gene sequence: CDR1 KGHDR, CDR2 SFDVKD. The CDR3 here is CATSDTGTGDNEQFF. The CDR3 DNA reads TGTGCCACCAGTGACACCGGGACAGGGGACAATGAGCAGTTCTTC.

The chain employs TRBV20-1 and TRBJ2-7; the D is unclear. Germline loops: CDR1 DFQATT, CDR2 SNEGSKA (reference sequence). Trimming shortened V by 4 bases and J by 0 bases, and 10 bases separated the two germline ends. CDR3 length: 13 residues. The CDR3 spells CSAITVSSYEQYF. CDR3 DNA: TGCAGTGCTATCACAGTAAGCTCCTACGAGCAGTACTTC.

V usage is TRBV28 and J usage is TRBJ1-6; D perhaps matches TRBD1 (5 bases). The V end was cut by 6 bases, the J end by 7 bases, with 13 bases between. The CDR3 loop spans 14 amino acids. Germline CDR1 and CDR2: MDHEN and SYDVKM. The CDR3 reads CASRTGTANSPLHF. The CDR3 region has the DNA TGTGCCAGCAGGACCGGGACCGCAAATTCACCCCTCCACTTT.

The V and J genes are TRBV7-2 and TRBJ2-3, with 10 nucleotides matching TRBD2. The CDR3 is made up of 16 amino acids. V lost 4 bases, J lost 2 bases, and 6 bases stayed unmatched. Germline V lookup: CDR1 SGHTA, CDR2 FQGNSA. The CDR3 protein is CASSSRTSGFTDTQYF. CDR3 sequence (DNA): TGTGCCAGCAGCTCGCGGACTAGCGGTTTCACAGATACGCAGTATTTT.

This clonotype has a handful of counts. The chain uses TRBV7-9 and TRBJ2-3; tentatively, D is TRBD2 (6 bases). The CDR3 runs to 15 residues. Germline values: CDR1 SEHNR, CDR2 FQNEAQ (reference sequence). V was clipped by 1 base and J by 11 bases, with 19 bases between them. The DNA of the CDR3 is TGTGCCAGCAGCTTAGACGGTAGCGGCCCTTATGGGCAGTATTTT. Protein product: CASSLDGSGPYGQYF.

This clonotype showed up just a few times. This chain connects TRBV5-1 to TRBJ1-6; TRBD1 agrees at 7 bases. V gave up 2 bases and J gave up 5 bases; unmatched junction bases: 16. The V gene's germline CDR1 is SGHRS and CDR2 YFSETQ. CDR3 size: 19 residues. Here the CDR3 reads CASSFHDRVNPTNNSPLHF. CDR3 sequence (DNA): TGCGCCAGCAGCTTCCACGACAGGGTAAACCCAACGAATAATTCACCCCTCCACTTT.

This clonotype has a count of ten or more. The gene calls are TRBV24-1 and TRBJ2-1; D gene unclear. CDR3 length: 17 amino acids. V was pared by 5 bases and J by 2 bases, with 18 bases between. Germline-derived CDR1 and CDR2 are KGHDR and SFDVKD. The CDR3 protein is CATSAVPSTATYNEQFF. The CDR3 DNA reads as TGTGCCACCAGTGCGGTCCCGTCAACCGCGACCTACAATGAGCAGTTCTTC.

The chain uses TRBV14 and TRBJ2-7; 7 positions agree with TRBD1. The length of the CDR3 is 13 residues. The germline V gene encodes CDR1 SGHDN and CDR2 FVKESK. The J segment lost 2 bases and the V segment lost 4 bases, leaving 2 bases of the junction unmatched. The CDR3 region has the DNA TGTGCCAGCAGCCGACAGGGAACCTACGAGCAGTACTTC. Translated, it gives CASSRQGTYEQYF.

This clonotype was counted a few times. The chain joins TRBV6-2 or TRBV6-3 to TRBJ2-3; D could derive from TRBD1 or TRBD2 (5 bases each). From germline, CDR1 is MNHEY and CDR2 SVGEGT. V shed 2 bases and J shed 1 base, with 10 bases lying between them. The CDR3 sequence is 15 residues long. The CDR3 nucleotides are TGTGCCAGCAGTTACCCTGGGACCCGCACAGATACGCAGTATTTT. The encoded protein is CASSYPGTRTDTQYF.

The chain joins TRBV24-1 to TRBJ2-1, with D tentatively TRBD2 (7 bases). CDR3 length equals 18 residues. CDR1 is KGHDR and CDR2 is SFDVKD in the germline V gene. V lost 1 base and J 0 bases, leaving 15 bases between the germline ends. CDR3 residues: CATSDLGGGKSSYNEQFF. CDR3 nucleotides: TGTGCCACCAGTGATTTAGGGGGGGGCAAGAGCTCCTACAATGAGCAGTTCTTC.

This chain links TRBV5-6 with TRBJ1-1, with D tentatively TRBD1 (5 bases). Germline CDR1 is SGHDT and CDR2 is YYEEEE. Trimming took off 1 base at V and 7 bases at J, with 14 bases between the two ends. The CDR3 has 14 residues. CDR3 region: CASSLMFRVGEAFF. The CDR3 DNA sequence: TGTGCCAGCAGCTTGATGTTCAGGGTGGGTGAAGCTTTCTTT.

This clonotype was seen a handful of times. The V gene is TRBV19, the J gene TRBJ2-1, with D unclear. Germline CDR1 reads LNHDA; CDR2 reads SQIVND (reference sequence). Trimming took off 1 base at V and 6 bases at J, with 7 bases between the two ends. This CDR3 region has 13 residues. The CDR3 coding sequence is TGTGCCAGTAGTATAGTCTTGTTCAATGAGCAGTTCTTC. It codes for CASSIVLFNEQFF.

This clonotype came up a few times. The genes are TRBV5-1 and TRBJ2-1; D call uncertain. This CDR3 is built from 12 residues. Trimming removed 2 bases from V and 6 bases from J, with 6 bases in between. Germline lookup yields CDR1 SGHRS and CDR2 YFSETQ. The CDR3 is CASSFSPNEQFF. For the CDR3, the DNA is TGCGCCAGCAGCTTTTCTCCCAATGAGCAGTTCTTC.

This rearrangement joins TRBV24-1 to TRBJ2-7; TRBD1 aligns across 7 bases. Germline CDR1 reads KGHDR; CDR2 reads SFDVKD. The CDR3 has 16 residues. V gave up 2 bases and J gave up 2 bases; unmatched junction bases: 8. This CDR3 is CATSDSGQLRAYEQYF. In nucleotides, the CDR3 is TGTGCCACCAGTGATTCGGGACAGTTGCGGGCCTACGAGCAGTACTTC.

This rearrangement joins TRBV5-1 to TRBJ1-6; TRBD1 agrees at 7 bases. This CDR3 region has 14 residues. Trimming removed 2 bases from V and 6 bases from J; junction bases left unmatched: 2. Germline assignment: CDR1 SGHRS and CDR2 YFSETQ. Here the CDR3 DNA reads TGCGCCAGCAGCTTTGGGACAGTTAATTCACCCCTCCACTTT. This gives the protein CASSFGTVNSPLHF.

V is TRBV6-5 and J is TRBJ2-2; D uncertain. From germline, CDR1 is MNHEY and CDR2 SVGAGI. The germline V and J ends were trimmed by 6 bases and 7 bases, with 15 bases remaining between them. There are 14 residues in the CDR3. CDR3 nucleotide sequence: TGTGCCAGCAGACTAATAGGGATAGTCGGGGAGCTGTTTTTT. It is translated as CASRLIGIVGELFF.

This clonotype showed up many times. The chain is built from TRBV14 and TRBJ1-1; 9 bases fit TRBD1. Germline CDR1 reads SGHDN; CDR2 reads FVKESK. CDR3 length: 14 residues. The trim removed 6 bases at V and 4 bases at J, leaving 6 bases unmatched. The CDR3: CASRPGTGSTEAFF. DNA of the CDR3: TGTGCCAGCAGGCCCGGGACAGGGAGCACTGAAGCTTTCTTT.

The rearrangement uses TRBV6-4 and TRBJ2-3, with 11 bases fitting TRBD2. Losses at the gene ends were 4 bases for V and 3 bases for J; bases not matched to a gene: 6. Germline CDR1 is MRHNA and CDR2 is SNTAGT. The CDR3 has 16 residues. DNA for the CDR3: TGTGCCAGCAGTGCCCTAGCGGGAGGTTGGACAGATACGCAGTATTTT. Its protein is CASSALAGGWTDTQYF.

CDR3 sequence reads: CASSLWGSSVREQFF. Written as DNA, the CDR3 is TGTGCCAGCAGTTTATGGGGTTCAAGTGTTCGTGAGCAGTTCTTC. The chain carries TRBV28 and TRBJ2-1; D gene uncertain. V was pared by 0 bases and J by 9 bases, with 15 bases between. The germline V gene has CDR1 MDHEN and CDR2 SYDVKM. The CDR3 sequence is 15 residues long.

This clonotype was seen a handful of times. The chain joins TRBV20-1 to TRBJ1-2; 9 nucleotides line up with TRBD1. This CDR3 has 12 amino acids. Germline CDR1 is DFQATT and CDR2 is SNEGSKA (reference sequence). V lost 6 bases and J lost 3; bases outside the gene matches: 2. The CDR3: CSAGQGDYGYTF. The CDR3 DNA reads TGCAGTGCGGGACAGGGAGACTATGGCTACACCTTC.

This clonotype was found a few times. The V and J genes are TRBV11-2 and TRBJ2-7; the match to TRBD1 covers 11 bases. After removal of 4 bases from V and 2 bases from J, the junction contained 4 bases not matched to a gene. Germline-derived CDR1 and CDR2 are SGHAT and FQNNGV. The CDR3 has 15 residues. The CDR3 spells CASSSPGQGAYEQYF. CDR3 bases: TGTGCCAGCAGCTCACCGGGACAGGGGGCCTACGAGCAGTACTTC. The variable domain in full, with the rest retrieved from reference TRBV11-2 and TRBJ2-7, is EAGVAQSPRYKIIEKRQSVAFWCNPISGHATLYWYQQILGQGPKLLIQFQNNGVVDDSQLPKDRFSAERLKGVDSTLKIQPAKLEDSAVYLCASSSPGQGAYEQYFGPGTRLTVT.

This clonotype appeared a single time. CDR3 bases: TGTGCCAGCAGCTCCGAAGGGGGGTTGGGCAATCAGCCCCAGCATTTT. Protein product: CASSSEGGLGNQPQHF. The chain is built from TRBV7-3 and TRBJ1-5; D might be TRBD1 (6 bases). The CDR3 extends over 16 amino acids. Looked up from germline, CDR1 is SGHTA and CDR2 is FQGTGA. Trimming took off 4 bases at V and 2 bases at J, with 15 bases between the two ends.

The genes are TRBV19 and TRBJ1-1, with 7 bases that match TRBD1. After removal of 6 bases from V and 3 bases from J, the junction contained 4 bases not matched to a gene. Germline lookup yields CDR1 LNHDA and CDR2 SQIVND (reference sequence). CDR3 length equals 13 residues. The CDR3 region has the DNA TGTGCCAGTAGGATCCAGGGGGACACTGAAGCTTTCTTT. Protein sequence: CASRIQGDTEAFF.

This sequence joins TRBV10-3 and TRBJ2-7; 8 nucleotides align to TRBD1. Per germline, CDR1 ENHRY and CDR2 SYGVKD. Losses at the gene ends were 4 bases for V and 3 bases for J; bases not matched to a gene: 8. The CDR3 covers 15 residues. CDR3 in DNA: TGTGCCATCAGTGGTGGGCAGGGGGCGAGCTACGAGCAGTACTTC. It encodes CAISGGQGASYEQYF.

The chain employs TRBV15 and TRBJ1-5; no definite D call. Germline lookup yields CDR1 LNHNV and CDR2 YYDKDF (reference sequence). The CDR3 has 16 amino acids. V was trimmed by 0 bases and J by 1 base, leaving 10 bases between them. As DNA, the CDR3 is TGTGCCACCAGCAGAGATGCCCCACAGAGCAATCAGCCCCAGCATTTT. It yields the protein CATSRDAPQSNQPQHF. Together with reference TRBV15 and TRBJ1-5, the CDR3 gives the full variable domain: DAMVIQNPRYQVTQFGKPVTLSCSQTLNHNVMYWYQQKSSQAPKLLFHYYDKDFNNEADTPDNFQSRRPNTSFCFLDIRSPGLGDTAMYLCATSRDAPQSNQPQHFGDGTRLSIL.